The sequence of this TCR beta chain was determined in a study of blood T cells in healthy people across ages. A second PCR of about 6 to 11 cycles used a sample-barcoded 5' primer and a J-beta primer mix. TCRdb reprocessed the 5' RACE reads via MiXCR and lists one record per CDR3 protein. The data show about a million distinct CDR3 sequences, roughly half seen once. J gave up 8 bases and V 5 bases, and 14 bases lay outside the gene matches. The CDR3 totals 16 residues. Germline-derived CDR1 and CDR2 are SGHTA and FQGNSA. This clonotype has only a few counts. The receptor was derived from an older woman in good health. Sample: blood. The chain employs TRBV7-2 and TRBJ2-1; 8 nucleotides match TRBD2. The CDR3 sequence: CASSVETGTRGHEQFF. CDR3 nucleotides: TGTGCCAGCAGCGTAGAAACCGGGACTAGAGGGCATGAGCAGTTCTTC.